What follows describes a single TCR beta chain. Expressed TCRB transcripts were sequenced, since all the RNA that had been isolated was reverse transcribed. The protocol was immunoSEQ multiplex PCR, while the TCRdb copy is restricted to in-frame clones and leaves out a portion. The data contain about 130,000 clones, around a tenth of them singletons. The data belong to a study of beta chain features in type 1 diabetes. The CDR3 is 13 amino acids. Trimming removed 2 bases at V and 6 bases at J, with 11 bases between. Per germline, CDR1 SGHTA and CDR2 FQGNSA. The sample consisted of central memory CD4+ T cells from blood. This chain connects TRBV7-2 to TRBJ2-7; D gene ambiguous. The clonotype was recovered from a man between 18 and 35 years old in good health. The CDR3 loop reads CASSLLTLAEQYF. The DNA of the CDR3 is TGTGCCAGCAGCTTACTCACCTTGGCCGAGCAGTACTTC.